These 2 T cell receptor beta chains were all obtained from the same sample, sequenced in a study of T-cell memory formation after mild COVID-19. TCRdb reprocessed the 5' RACE reads via MiXCR and lists one record per CDR3 protein. The sample shows around 150,000 distinct CDR3 sequences, about 14% of them seen only once. Material: PBMCs or a T cell subset sorted from them (not recorded which). The receptors stem from an adult woman who had mild COVID-19 (a few samples of this study predate the infection). Cell type and time point are not known.

This clonotype was seen more than once but under ten times. V gene TRBV3-1 combines with J gene TRBJ2-5; D is unclear. The ends were cut back, 1 base at V and 5 bases at J, with 8 bases in the middle. The CDR3 is 13 amino acids. Germline CDR1 reads LGHDT; CDR2 reads YNNKEL (reference sequence). The CDR3 sequence: CASSQGSAETQYF. DNA of the CDR3: TGTGCCAGCAGCCAAGGATCGGCGGAGACCCAGTACTTC.

The V gene is TRBV5-5, the J gene TRBJ1-1, with no clear D. V lost 4 bases to trimming and J lost 1 base, with 8 bases between them. There are 13 residues in the CDR3. Germline V CDR1 and CDR2: SGHKS, YYEKEE (reference sequence). This CDR3 is CASSPLKNTEAFF. CDR3 nucleotide sequence: TGTGCCAGCAGCCCCCTCAAGAACACTGAAGCTTTCTTT.